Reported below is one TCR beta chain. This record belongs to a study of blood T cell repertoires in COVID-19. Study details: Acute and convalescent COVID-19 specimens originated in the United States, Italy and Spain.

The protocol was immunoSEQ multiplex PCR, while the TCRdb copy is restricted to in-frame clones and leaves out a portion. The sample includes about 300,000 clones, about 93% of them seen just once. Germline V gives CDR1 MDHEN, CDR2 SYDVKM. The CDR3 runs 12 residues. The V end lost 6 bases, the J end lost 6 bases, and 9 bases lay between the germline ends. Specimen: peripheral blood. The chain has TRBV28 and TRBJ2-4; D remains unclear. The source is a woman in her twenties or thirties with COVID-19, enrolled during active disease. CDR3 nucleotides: TGTGCCAGCAGCTTGAATAGAAACATTCAGTACTTC. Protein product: CASSLNRNIQYF.